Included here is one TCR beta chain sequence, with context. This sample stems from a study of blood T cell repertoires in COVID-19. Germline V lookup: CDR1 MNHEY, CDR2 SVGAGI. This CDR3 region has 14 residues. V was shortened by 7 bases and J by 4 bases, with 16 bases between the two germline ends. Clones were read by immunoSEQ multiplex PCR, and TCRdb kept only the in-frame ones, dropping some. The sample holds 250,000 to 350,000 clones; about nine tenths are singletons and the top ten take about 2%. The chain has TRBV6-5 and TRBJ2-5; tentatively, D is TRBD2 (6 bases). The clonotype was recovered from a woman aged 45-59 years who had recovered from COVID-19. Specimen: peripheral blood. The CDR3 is CASTLGGRGETQYF. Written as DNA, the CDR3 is TGTGCCAGCACTCTCGGGGGTAGGGGAGAGACCCAGTACTTC.